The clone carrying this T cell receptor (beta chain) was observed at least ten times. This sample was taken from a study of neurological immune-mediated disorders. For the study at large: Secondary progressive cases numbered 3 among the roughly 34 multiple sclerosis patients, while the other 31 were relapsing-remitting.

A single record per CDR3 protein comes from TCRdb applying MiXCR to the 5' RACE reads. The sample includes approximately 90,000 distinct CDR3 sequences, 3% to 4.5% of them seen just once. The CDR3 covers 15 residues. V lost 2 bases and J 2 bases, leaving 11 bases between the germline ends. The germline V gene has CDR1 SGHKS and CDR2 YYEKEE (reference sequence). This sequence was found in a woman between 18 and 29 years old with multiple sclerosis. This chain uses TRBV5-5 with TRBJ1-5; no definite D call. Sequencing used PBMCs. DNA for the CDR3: TGTGCCAGCAGCTTTAGCGGATGGGGCAATCAGCCCCAGCATTTT. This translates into CASSFSGWGNQPQHF.